This T cell receptor (beta chain) was captured in a study of CD8 T cells in Susac syndrome. RNA, at roughly 0.45 to 1 ug, was reverse transcribed with random hexamers. TCRdb re-called the immunoSEQ multiplex PCR reads with MiXCR, one entry per CDR3 protein. The sample lists some 180,000 distinct CDR3 sequences, roughly 94% seen once, with 0.099% in the top ten. Trimming pared 2 bases from V and 8 bases from J, leaving 9 bases between. The germline V gene encodes CDR1 MGHDK and CDR2 SYGVNS. This CDR3 is 12 amino acids long. The V gene is TRBV25-1, the J gene TRBJ1-2; D remains unclear. The TCR comes from a human donor with Susac syndrome. Sequences were obtained from CD4+ T cells from PBMCs. CDR3 loop: CASSEPGLGYTF. CDR3 nucleotide sequence: TGTGCCAGCAGTGAACCTGGGTTGGGCTACACCTTC.